This T cell receptor (beta chain) was profiled in a study of cytomegalovirus exposure and HLA in healthy donors. A multiplex PCR was run with 60 Vbeta primers and 13 Jbeta primers. TCRdb's copy holds only in-frame clones and misses some; the assay was immunoSEQ multiplex PCR. The record lists about 110,000 clones, of which the ten most abundant hold 0.45% to 0.6%. Germline V gene sequence: CDR1 KGHSH, CDR2 LQKENI. CDR3 size: 13 residues. V was clipped by 5 bases and J by 2 bases, with 9 bases between them. Note on this clone: This same CDR3 is encoded by further DNA sequences in the sample.

Sequenced: PBMCs. The receptor was derived from a man aged 50-59 years in good health and CMV-seronegative. This rearrangement joins TRBV18 to TRBJ1-1, with a weak D call TRBD1 (6 bases). The CDR3 reads CASSATGNTEAFF. Here the CDR3 DNA reads TGTGCCAGCTCAGCGACAGGAAACACTGAAGCTTTCTTT. Supplemented by reference TRBV18 and TRBJ1-1, the full variable domain reads NAGVMQNPRHLVRRRGQEARLRCSPMKGHSHVYWYRQLPEEGLKFMVYLQKENIIDESGMPKERFSAEFPKEGPSILRIQQVVRGDSAAYFCASSATGNTEAFFGQGTRLTVV.